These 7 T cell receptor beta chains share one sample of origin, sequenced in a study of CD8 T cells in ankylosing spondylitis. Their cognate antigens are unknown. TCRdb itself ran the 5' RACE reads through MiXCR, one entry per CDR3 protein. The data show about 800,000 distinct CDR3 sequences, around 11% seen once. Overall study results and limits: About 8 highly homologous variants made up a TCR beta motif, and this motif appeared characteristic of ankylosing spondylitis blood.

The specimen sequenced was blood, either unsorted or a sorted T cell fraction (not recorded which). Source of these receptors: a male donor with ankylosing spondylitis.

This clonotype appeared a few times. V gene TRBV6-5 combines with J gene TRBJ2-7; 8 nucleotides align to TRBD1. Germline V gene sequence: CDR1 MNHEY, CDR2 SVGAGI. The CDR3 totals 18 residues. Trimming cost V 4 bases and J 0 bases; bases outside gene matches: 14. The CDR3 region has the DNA TGTGCCAGCAGTTTTACTACCCCCCGGACAGGGAACTCCTACGAGCAGTACTTC. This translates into CASSFTTPRTGNSYEQYF.

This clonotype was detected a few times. CDR3 residues: CASSFYGRGTDTQYF. The CDR3 DNA is TGTGCCAGCAGTTTCTATGGCAGGGGCACAGATACGCAGTATTTT. The chain links TRBV12-3 or TRBV12-4 to TRBJ2-3; tentative D call: TRBD1 (5 bases). Trimming cost V 3 bases and J 1 base, with 11 bases left between them. The CDR3 runs 15 residues.

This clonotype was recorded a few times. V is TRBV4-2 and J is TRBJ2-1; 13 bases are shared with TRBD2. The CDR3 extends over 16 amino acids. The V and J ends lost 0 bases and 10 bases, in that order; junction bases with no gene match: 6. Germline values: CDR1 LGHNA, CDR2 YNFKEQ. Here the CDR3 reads CASSQETSGRSLEQFF. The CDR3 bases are TGTGCCAGCAGCCAAGAGACTAGCGGGAGGTCATTGGAGCAGTTCTTC.

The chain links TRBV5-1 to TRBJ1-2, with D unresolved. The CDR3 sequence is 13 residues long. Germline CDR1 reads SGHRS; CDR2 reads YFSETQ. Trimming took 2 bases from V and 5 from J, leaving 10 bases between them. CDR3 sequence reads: CASSFRTEYGYTF. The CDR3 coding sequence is TGCGCCAGCAGCTTCCGCACGGAGTATGGCTACACCTTC. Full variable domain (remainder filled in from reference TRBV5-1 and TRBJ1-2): KAGVTQTPRYLIKTRGQQVTLSCSPISGHRSVSWYQQTPGQGLQFLFEYFSETQRNKGNFPGRFSGRQFSNSRSEMNVSTLELGDSALYLCASSFRTEYGYTFGSGTRLTVV.

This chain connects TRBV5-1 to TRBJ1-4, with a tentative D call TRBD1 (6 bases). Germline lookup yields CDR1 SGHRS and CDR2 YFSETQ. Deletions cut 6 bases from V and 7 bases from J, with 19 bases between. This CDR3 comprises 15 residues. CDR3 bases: TGCGCCAGCACCGATTTCGGGGGCGAAGGTGAAAAACTGTTTTTT. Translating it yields CASTDFGGEGEKLFF.

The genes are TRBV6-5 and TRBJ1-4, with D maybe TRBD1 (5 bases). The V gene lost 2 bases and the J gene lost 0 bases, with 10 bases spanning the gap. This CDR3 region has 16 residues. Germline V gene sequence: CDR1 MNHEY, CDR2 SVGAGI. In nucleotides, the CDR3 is TGTGCCAGCAGTTACAGGGGTGTGGCAACTAATGAAAAACTGTTTTTT. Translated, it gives CASSYRGVATNEKLFF.

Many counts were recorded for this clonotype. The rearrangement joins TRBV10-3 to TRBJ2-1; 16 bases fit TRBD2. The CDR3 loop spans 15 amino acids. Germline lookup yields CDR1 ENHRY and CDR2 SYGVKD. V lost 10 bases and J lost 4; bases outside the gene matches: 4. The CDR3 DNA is TGTGCCACCTCGGGACTAGCGGGGGGGTACAATGAGCAGTTCTTC. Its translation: CATSGLAGGYNEQFF.